These 18 T cell receptor beta chains came from one sample sequenced in a study of cytomegalovirus exposure and HLA in healthy donors. With 60 Vbeta and 13 Jbeta primers, the PCR was carried out. Libraries were prepared by immunoSEQ multiplex PCR; TCRdb keeps only in-frame clonotypes and omits some of them. Of over 150,000 clones detected, 79% appear once; the ten largest clones hold approximately 2.3%. The material sequenced was PBMCs. These receptors came from a man aged 35 to 55 in good health and CMV-seronegative.

The gene calls are TRBV7-6 and TRBJ1-5; unclear D gene. The CDR3 loop spans 19 amino acids. Trimming stripped 5 bases from V and 0 bases from J, with 23 bases between. The germline V gene has CDR1 SGHVS and CDR2 FNYEAQ. The CDR3 reads CASSQYPPGIPGSNQPQHF. CDR3 bases: TGTGCCAGCAGCCAATACCCCCCGGGAATACCAGGTAGCAATCAGCCCCAGCATTTT.

A word on this clone: One end of the junction is discordant with germline, which a read error may explain. The V call is TRBV5-6, the J call TRBJ2-6, with D possibly TRBD2 on 7 matching bases. The CDR3 spans 16 residues. Per germline, CDR1 SGHDT and CDR2 YYEEEE. The CDR3 is CASSLAVGAGANGLTF. In DNA, the CDR3 is TGTGCCAGCAGCTTAGCCGTAGGGGCGGGGGCCAACGGCCTGACTTTC.

This chain uses TRBV7-9 with TRBJ2-7; 8 nucleotides align to TRBD2. Germline V CDR1 and CDR2: SEHNR, FQNEAQ (reference sequence). This CDR3 has 13 residues. With 8 bases clipped from V and 2 bases from J, the junction kept 5 bases outside the gene matches. CDR3 sequence: CASGTSGAYEQYF. As DNA, the CDR3 is TGTGCCAGCGGTACTAGCGGAGCCTACGAGCAGTACTTC.

The chain employs TRBV28 and TRBJ2-7; possible D gene TRBD1, 6 bases. CDR1 is MDHEN and CDR2 is SYDVKM in the germline V gene. Trimming took 5 bases from V and 0 from J, leaving 20 bases between them. The CDR3 runs to 17 residues. CDR3 residues: CASSLQSAGTHSYEQYF. CDR3 bases: TGTGCCAGCAGTCTTCAATCGGCCGGGACACACTCCTACGAGCAGTACTTC. The full variable domain, with the rest looked up from reference TRBV28 and TRBJ2-7, is DVKVTQSSRYLVKRTGEKVFLECVQDMDHENMFWYRQDPGLGLRLIYFSYDVKMKEKGDIPEGYSVSREKKERFSLILESASTNQTSMYLCASSLQSAGTHSYEQYFGPGTRLTVT.

This chain links TRBV13 with TRBJ2-1, with D maybe TRBD1 (6 bases). The CDR3 is made up of 13 amino acids. Germline V gives CDR1 PRHDT, CDR2 FYEKMQ (reference sequence). Trimming left V 7 bases short and J 7 bases short, with 14 bases between. CDR3 sequence: CASNRVNLNEQFF. Here the CDR3 DNA reads TGTGCCAGCAACAGGGTTAACCTTAATGAGCAGTTCTTC.

V gene TRBV4-2 combines with J gene TRBJ2-7; no reliable D call. The CDR3 is 13 amino acids. Germline CDR1 and CDR2: LGHNA and YNFKEQ. The V end was cut by 0 bases, the J end by 6 bases, with 9 bases between. CDR3 sequence (DNA): TGTGCCAGCAGCCAAGACCGTTTTAGCGAGCAGTACTTC. Translation gives CASSQDRFSEQYF.

This chain connects TRBV21-1 to TRBJ2-1; whether TRBD2, the table's D call, matches the DNA was not checked. TRBV21-1 counts as a pseudogene. This CDR3 comprises 13 residues. CDR3 amino acids: CASSRRGEDEQFF. In DNA, the CDR3 is TGTGCCAGCAGCAGAAGAGGAGAGGATGAGCAGTTCTTC.

V gene TRBV28 combines with J gene TRBJ2-4, with TRBD1 identical over 8 bases. The germline CDR1 and CDR2 sequences are MDHEN and SYDVKM. V shed 7 bases, J shed 6 bases, and the junction held 8 bases outside the gene matches. The CDR3 contains 14 residues. CDR3 residues: CASTKDRVGNIQYF. The CDR3 DNA sequence: TGTGCCAGCACCAAGGACAGGGTAGGAAACATTCAGTACTTC.

In DNA, the CDR3 is TGTGCCAGCAGCTCAAGGGGGAATAATTCACCCCTCCACTTT. Its protein is CASSSRGNNSPLHF. V and J are TRBV11-2 and TRBJ1-6, with a possible D match to TRBD1 (6 bases). The CDR3 runs 14 residues. Trimming stripped 4 bases from V and 5 bases from J, with 9 bases between. The germline V gene has CDR1 SGHAT and CDR2 FQNNGV. Based on the CDR3 plus reference TRBV11-2 and TRBJ1-6, the full variable domain is EAGVAQSPRYKIIEKRQSVAFWCNPISGHATLYWYQQILGQGPKLLIQFQNNGVVDDSQLPKDRFSAERLKGVDSTLKIQPAKLEDSAVYLCASSSRGNNSPLHFGNGTRLTVT.

This chain connects TRBV5-1 to TRBJ2-7; TRBD1 agrees at 10 bases. The junction had 6 bases not matched to a gene; V was cut back by 0 bases and J by 6 bases. Germline CDR1 is SGHRS and CDR2 is YFSETQ. This CDR3 has 15 amino acids. In DNA, the CDR3 is TGCGCCAGCAGCTTGGGCTCGGGACAGGGGAGCGAGCAGTACTTC. This sequence encodes CASSLGSGQGSEQYF.

The chain has TRBV4-2 and TRBJ2-5; TRBD1 aligns across 8 bases. Germline V gene data show CDR1 as LGHNA and CDR2 as YNFKEQ. CDR3 length equals 15 residues. The J segment lost 5 bases and the V segment lost 0 bases, leaving 5 bases of the junction unmatched. The CDR3 loop reads CASSQEGRGPETQYF. In DNA, the CDR3 is TGTGCCAGCAGCCAAGAAGGCAGGGGGCCGGAGACCCAGTACTTC.

The rearrangement links TRBV7-9 to TRBJ2-7, with D possibly being TRBD1 (5 bases). The V gene lost 4 bases and the J gene lost 2 bases, with 9 bases spanning the gap. CDR3 size: 13 residues. Per germline, CDR1 SEHNR and CDR2 FQNEAQ (reference sequence). CDR3 DNA: TGTGCCAGCAGCTCAGACAGACCCTACGAGCAGTACTTC. It translates to CASSSDRPYEQYF.

The rearrangement links TRBV19 to TRBJ2-2; 9 bases agree with TRBD2. Germline V gene lookup returns CDR1 LNHDA and CDR2 SQIVND (reference sequence). The CDR3 loop spans 14 amino acids. The V gene end was trimmed by 6 bases and the J gene end by 4 bases; junction bases not matched to a gene: 3. The CDR3 loop reads CASRTSGRTGELFF. The CDR3, as DNA: TGTGCCAGTAGGACTAGCGGCCGCACCGGGGAGCTGTTTTTT.

This chain uses TRBV23-1 with TRBJ1-2; D perhaps matches TRBD1 (5 bases). TRBV23-1 is treated as an ORF (open reading frame) with a function not yet certain. Trimming removed 1 base from V and 2 bases from J, with 14 bases in between. This CDR3 region has 16 residues. This CDR3 is CASSQWAQGANYGYTF. DNA for the CDR3: TGCGCCAGCAGTCAATGGGCCCAGGGTGCAAACTATGGCTACACCTTC.

This clone was counted once. The chain links TRBV27 to TRBJ2-7; perhaps TRBD1 as D (6 bases). Trimming pared 4 bases from V and 4 bases from J, leaving 17 bases between. Per the germline V gene, CDR1 is MNHEY and CDR2 is SMNVEV (reference sequence). The CDR3 runs to 15 residues. Written as DNA, the CDR3 is TGTGCCAGCAGTTCCCGGGACACAGGTTTTTACGAGCAGTACTTC. Translating it yields CASSSRDTGFYEQYF.

This chain links TRBV25-1 with TRBJ2-5; 7 bases align to TRBD2. CDR3 size: 15 residues. Germline CDR1 and CDR2: MGHDK and SYGVNS. V lost 7 bases, J lost 5 bases, and 13 bases stayed unmatched. This CDR3 reads CASNSLGAGKETQYF. Here the CDR3 DNA reads TGTGCCAGCAATTCTTTGGGAGCGGGAAAGGAGACCCAGTACTTC.

This clone turned up a few times. The J gene is TRBJ1-6, the V gene TRBV2, with 7 bases matching TRBD1. Germline V gene sequence: CDR1 SNHLY, CDR2 FYNNEI. The CDR3 has 15 amino acids. The V and J ends lost 7 bases and 8 bases, in that order; junction bases with no gene match: 11. CDR3 coding DNA: TGTGCCAGCACTCGCAGGGGGACAGACTATTCACCCCTCCACTTT. Translating it yields CASTRRGTDYSPLHF.

This chain uses TRBV2 with TRBJ1-5; the D is unclear. The V and J ends lost 3 bases and 6 bases respectively, with 12 bases between them. From germline, CDR1 is SNHLY and CDR2 FYNNEI. The CDR3 extends over 14 amino acids. The CDR3 coding sequence is TGTGCCAGCAGTGAGGGCAGGTTGGGTCAGCCCCAGCATTTT. Translation: CASSEGRLGQPQHF.